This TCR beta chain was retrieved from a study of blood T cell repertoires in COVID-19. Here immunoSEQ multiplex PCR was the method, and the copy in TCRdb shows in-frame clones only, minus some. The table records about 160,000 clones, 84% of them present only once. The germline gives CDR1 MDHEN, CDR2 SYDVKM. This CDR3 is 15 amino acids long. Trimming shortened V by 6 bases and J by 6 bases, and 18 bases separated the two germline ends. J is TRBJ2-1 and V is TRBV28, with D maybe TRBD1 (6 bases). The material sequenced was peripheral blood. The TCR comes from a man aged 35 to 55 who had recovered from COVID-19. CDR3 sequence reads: CASRSTGFLVNEQFF. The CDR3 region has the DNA TGTGCCAGCAGGTCTACAGGGTTTTTGGTCAATGAGCAGTTCTTC.